One sample yielded the 26 T cell receptor beta chains listed below, sequenced in a study of radiotherapy plus CTLA-4 blockade in lung cancer. Clones were read by immunoSEQ multiplex PCR, and TCRdb kept only the in-frame ones, dropping some. Of just under 60,000 clones listed, 77% were seen once; the top ten hold around 3.7%. Material: peripheral blood, obtained from a patient treated with radiotherapy plus ipilimumab. The receptors were sampled from a human donor with non-small cell lung cancer who had a partial response to radiotherapy plus ipilimumab.

The chain joins TRBV28 to TRBJ2-4; D is perhaps TRBD2 (6 bases). V was trimmed by 2 bases and J by 0 bases, leaving 14 bases between them. CDR1 is MDHEN and CDR2 is SYDVKM in the germline V gene. There are 17 residues in the CDR3. CDR3 protein: CASSLRRAGIAKNIQYF. The CDR3, as DNA: TGTGCCAGCAGTTTACGACGCGCGGGGATAGCCAAAAACATTCAGTACTTC. The variable domain in full, completed from reference TRBV28 and TRBJ2-4, reads DVKVTQSSRYLVKRTGEKVFLECVQDMDHENMFWYRQDPGLGLRLIYFSYDVKMKEKGDIPEGYSVSREKKERFSLILESASTNQTSMYLCASSLRRAGIAKNIQYFGAGTRLSVL.

The chain has TRBV14 and TRBJ1-1; tentatively, D is TRBD1 (5 bases). This CDR3 contains 12 residues. V was shortened by 1 base and J by 11 bases, with 11 bases between the two germline ends. Germline assignment: CDR1 SGHDN and CDR2 FVKESK. This CDR3 is CASSQVTGSAFF. In DNA, the CDR3 is TGTGCCAGCAGCCAAGTAACAGGTAGCGCTTTCTTT.

This clone was picked up a small number of times. The rearrangement uses TRBV11-3 and TRBJ2-7, with 7 bases identical to TRBD2. From germline, CDR1 is SGHNT and CDR2 YENEEA. V shed 1 base and J 0 bases; nucleotides not matched to a gene: 6. The CDR3 spans 16 residues. CDR3 residues: CASSLGIGGISYEQYF. In nucleotides, the CDR3 is TGTGCCAGCAGCTTAGGGATCGGGGGGATCTCCTACGAGCAGTACTTC.

The rearrangement links TRBV2 to TRBJ2-1, with TRBD1 identical over 10 bases. The CDR3 contains 17 residues. V was pared by 0 bases and J by 5 bases, with 7 bases of the junction left unmatched. Per the germline V gene, CDR1 is SNHLY and CDR2 is FYNNEI. The DNA for the CDR3 is TGTGCCAGCAGTGAAGCGCCCGGGGACAGGGGAAACAATGAGCAGTTCTTC. It is translated as CASSEAPGDRGNNEQFF.

This chain uses TRBV27 with TRBJ2-5; perhaps TRBD2 as D (5 bases). The CDR3 extends over 13 amino acids. The germline V and J ends were trimmed by 3 bases and 5 bases, with 10 bases remaining between them. The germline V gene encodes CDR1 MNHEY and CDR2 SMNVEV (reference sequence). CDR3 nucleotide sequence: TGTGCCAGCAGTTTCGGGGTTAGGGAGACCCAGTACTTC. This gives the protein CASSFGVRETQYF.

The rearrangement uses TRBV30 and TRBJ2-5, with D possibly being TRBD1 (6 bases). Germline CDR1 GTSNPN, CDR2 SVGIG (reference sequence). Trimming took off 1 base at V and 4 bases at J, with 10 bases between the two ends. This CDR3 contains 13 residues. The CDR3 region is CAWSASRGETQYF. CDR3 nucleotides: TGTGCCTGGAGTGCTTCCAGGGGAGAGACCCAGTACTTC.

The chain couples TRBV5-1 to TRBJ1-6; 7 positions match TRBD1. V dropped 3 bases and J dropped 10; count of bases not matched to a gene: 7. Germline V gene lookup returns CDR1 SGHRS and CDR2 YFSETQ. The CDR3 has 14 residues. CDR3 in DNA: TGCGCCAGCAGCTCGGGACAGTTCAGCTCACCCCTCCACTTT. Translated, it gives CASSSGQFSSPLHF.

The chain couples TRBV6-1 to TRBJ2-2; D may be TRBD2 (7 bases). This CDR3 spans 17 amino acids. Trimming pared 2 bases from V and 3 bases from J, leaving 16 bases between. Germline assignment: CDR1 MNHNS and CDR2 SASEGT. CDR3 region: CASSERGGGSHTGELFF. CDR3 sequence (DNA): TGTGCCAGCAGTGAAAGGGGAGGGGGGAGCCACACCGGGGAGCTGTTTTTT.

This rearrangement joins TRBV28 to TRBJ1-2; TRBD1 aligns across 12 bases. CDR1 is MDHEN, CDR2 SYDVKM, per germline. This CDR3 is built from 17 residues. Trimming at V came to 5 bases and at J to 3 bases, leaving 10 bases not matched to a gene. The CDR3 sequence is CASSEIGTGGADYGYTF. The CDR3 DNA follows: TGTGCCAGCAGTGAGATTGGGACAGGGGGCGCAGACTATGGCTACACCTTC.

The chain is built from TRBV19 and TRBJ2-7; TRBD2 might be the D (6 bases). Germline values: CDR1 LNHDA, CDR2 SQIVND (reference sequence). V lost 1 base to trimming and J lost 3 bases, with 13 bases between them. This CDR3 region has 15 residues. The CDR3 coding sequence is TGTGCCAGTAGTATAGCCGGGACTGAGAGCTACGAGCAGTACTTC. Protein sequence: CASSIAGTESYEQYF.

This clone was recorded only once. The junction and the germline gene differ at one end; a read error may be behind it. Other nucleotide sequences in the sample specify the same CDR3. The chain carries TRBV6-5 and TRBJ1-2; 7 positions agree with TRBD1. This CDR3 comprises 14 residues. Germline V CDR1 and CDR2: MNHEY, SVGAGI. CDR3 in DNA: TGCGCCAGCAGTTTTAGGGGGCTGGGCTATGGCTACACCTTC. Its protein product is CASSFRGLGYGYTF.

The rearrangement links TRBV10-2 to TRBJ1-5; 7 positions match TRBD1. The CDR3 extends over 14 amino acids. V dropped 4 bases and J dropped 4; count of bases not matched to a gene: 4. Looked up from germline, CDR1 is WSHSY and CDR2 is SAAADI. DNA for the CDR3: TGCGCCAGCAGTGCGGGACAGCTTAATCAGCCCCAGCATTTT. Translating gives CASSAGQLNQPQHF.

CDR3 sequence reads: CASSVVRVMNTEAFF. The CDR3 DNA sequence: TGTGCCAGCAGCGTAGTGAGGGTAATGAACACTGAAGCTTTCTTT. The rearrangement links TRBV9 to TRBJ1-1; D call uncertain. The germline V gene has CDR1 SGDLS and CDR2 YYNGEE. The CDR3 sequence is 15 residues long. V was cut by 0 bases and J by 0 bases, with 9 bases left in between.

This clone was picked up a small number of times. This sequence joins TRBV2 and TRBJ2-1; 10 bases match TRBD2. J was trimmed by 8 bases and V by 5 bases; bases with no gene match: 9. CDR1 is SNHLY, CDR2 FYNNEI, per germline. The CDR3 is made up of 15 amino acids. In nucleotides, the CDR3 is TGTGCCAGCAGTAATCAGCGGGGGGGCAGGGATGAGCAGTTCTTC. Protein sequence: CASSNQRGGRDEQFF.

The chain couples TRBV5-6 to TRBJ2-5; 7 bases are shared with TRBD1. J lost 5 bases, V lost 3 bases, and 10 bases had no gene match. This CDR3 is built from 15 residues. Germline loops: CDR1 SGHDT, CDR2 YYEEEE. For the CDR3, the DNA is TGTGCCAGCAGCTCCGACAGGGACGAAGCGGAGACCCAGTACTTC. Translation: CASSSDRDEAETQYF.

This clone was counted once. V and J are TRBV28 and TRBJ1-4, with D perhaps TRBD1 (5 bases). CDR3 length: 14 amino acids. CDR1 is MDHEN, CDR2 SYDVKM, per germline. Trimming left V 10 bases short and J 0 bases short, with 12 bases between. CDR3 loop: CATAGGATNEKLFF. CDR3 DNA: TGTGCCACCGCGGGGGGAGCAACTAATGAAAAACTGTTTTTT.

This clone was seen a handful of times. This chain uses TRBV29-1 with TRBJ2-2; D gene unclear. This CDR3 has 13 amino acids. Between the trimmed V and J ends, which lost 6 bases and 6 bases, there was a span of 14 bases. Germline lookup yields CDR1 SQVTM and CDR2 ANQGSEA. The CDR3: CSVPDVGAGELFF. DNA of the CDR3: TGCAGCGTGCCCGACGTGGGCGCCGGGGAGCTGTTTTTT.

This chain joins TRBV7-6 and TRBJ1-3; unclear D gene. Trimming stripped 1 base from V and 0 bases from J, with 10 bases between. CDR1 and CDR2 from the germline V gene are SGHVS and FNYEAQ. The CDR3 runs to 16 residues. In DNA, the CDR3 is TGTGCCAGCAGCTTAGTCGATCGGGTCTCTGGAAACACCATATATTTT. Amino acids: CASSLVDRVSGNTIYF.

The chain uses TRBV6-5 and TRBJ1-1, with D perhaps matching TRBD1 (5 bases). The CDR3 is 14 residues long. V was cut by 8 bases and J by 4 bases, with 17 bases left in between. Germline V gives CDR1 MNHEY, CDR2 SVGAGI. The CDR3 bases are TGTGCCAGCGGGGCTCCAGGGTTAAGCACTGAAGCTTTCTTT. Its translation is CASGAPGLSTEAFF.

The V gene is TRBV5-1, the J gene TRBJ2-1; 13 bases are shared with TRBD2. The germline gives CDR1 SGHRS, CDR2 YFSETQ. The CDR3 has 18 amino acids. J was trimmed by 1 base and V by 0 bases; bases with no gene match: 4. CDR3 sequence reads: CASSLGGLAGSSYNEQFF. DNA for the CDR3: TGCGCCAGCAGCTTGGGGGGACTAGCGGGGTCTTCCTACAATGAGCAGTTCTTC.

The V and J genes are TRBV2 and TRBJ2-1; a weak D match, TRBD2 (6 bases). The germline V gene has CDR1 SNHLY and CDR2 FYNNEI. Deletions cut 8 bases from V and 3 bases from J, with 11 bases between. The CDR3 consists of 13 residues. CDR3 DNA: TGTGCCAGCCGGGACTCCAACTACAATGAGCAGTTCTTC. This gives the protein CASRDSNYNEQFF.

The chain links TRBV9 to TRBJ1-6; TRBD1 is a possible D gene (6 bases). Germline V gene sequence: CDR1 SGDLS, CDR2 YYNGEE. This CDR3 has 14 residues. With 4 bases removed from V and 9 bases from J, the gap between germline ends came to 14 bases. CDR3 DNA sequence: TGTGCCAGCAGCCGCGGGAGGGGGGGTTCACCCCTCCACTTT. This sequence encodes CASSRGRGGSPLHF.

The chain couples TRBV5-1 to TRBJ1-4, with 8 bases aligning to TRBD1. CDR1 is SGHRS and CDR2 is YFSETQ in the germline V gene. The length of the CDR3 is 14 residues. Germline trimming cut 5 bases from V and 11 bases from J; bases unmatched to any gene: 11. The CDR3 nucleotides read TGCGCCAGCAGTACCGGACAGGGTGGGGAGAAACTGTTTTTT. Translation gives CASSTGQGGEKLFF.

The V and J genes are TRBV2 and TRBJ2-4, with 14 bases identical to TRBD2. V gave up 2 bases and J gave up 0 bases; unmatched junction bases: 9. This CDR3 comprises 20 residues. Germline loops: CDR1 SNHLY, CDR2 FYNNEI. The CDR3 protein is CASSERTGTSGGLAKNIQYF. The DNA for the CDR3 is TGTGCCAGCAGTGAACGAACCGGGACTAGCGGGGGCTTAGCCAAAAACATTCAGTACTTC.

The V and J genes are TRBV4-2 and TRBJ2-3; 11 bases fit TRBD2. The CDR3 has 14 residues. Germline V gene data show CDR1 as LGHNA and CDR2 as YNFKEQ. V shed 4 bases and J 4 bases; nucleotides not matched to a gene: 1. The CDR3 sequence: CASSPGLAADTQYF. In DNA form, the CDR3 reads TGTGCCAGCAGCCCGGGACTAGCGGCAGATACGCAGTATTTT.

The genes are TRBV5-5 and TRBJ1-4; D remains unclear. Germline V gives CDR1 SGHKS, CDR2 YYEKEE (reference sequence). V lost 0 bases and J 0 bases, leaving 6 bases between the germline ends. This CDR3 comprises 15 residues. The CDR3: CASSLGRATNEKLFF. The CDR3 DNA sequence: TGTGCCAGCAGCTTGGGGAGGGCAACTAATGAAAAACTGTTTTTT. The full variable domain, completed using reference TRBV5-5 and TRBJ1-4, is DAGVTQSPTHLIKTRGQQVTLRCSPISGHKSVSWYQQVLGQGPQFIFQYYEKEERGRGNFPDRFSARQFPNYSSELNVNALLLGDSALYLCASSLGRATNEKLFFGSGTQLSVL.